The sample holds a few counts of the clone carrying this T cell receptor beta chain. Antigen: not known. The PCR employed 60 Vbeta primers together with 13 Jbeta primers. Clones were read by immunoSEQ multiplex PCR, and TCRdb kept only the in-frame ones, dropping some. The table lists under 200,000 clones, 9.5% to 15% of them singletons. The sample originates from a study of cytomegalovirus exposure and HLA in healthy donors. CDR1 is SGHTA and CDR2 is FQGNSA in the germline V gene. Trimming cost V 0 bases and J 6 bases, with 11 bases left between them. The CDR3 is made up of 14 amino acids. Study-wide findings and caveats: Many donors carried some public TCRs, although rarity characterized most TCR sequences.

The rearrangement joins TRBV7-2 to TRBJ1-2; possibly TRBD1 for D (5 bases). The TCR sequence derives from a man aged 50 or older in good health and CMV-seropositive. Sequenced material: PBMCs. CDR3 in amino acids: CASSLANRNNGYTF. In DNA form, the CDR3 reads TGTGCCAGCAGCTTAGCAAACAGGAATAATGGCTACACCTTC.